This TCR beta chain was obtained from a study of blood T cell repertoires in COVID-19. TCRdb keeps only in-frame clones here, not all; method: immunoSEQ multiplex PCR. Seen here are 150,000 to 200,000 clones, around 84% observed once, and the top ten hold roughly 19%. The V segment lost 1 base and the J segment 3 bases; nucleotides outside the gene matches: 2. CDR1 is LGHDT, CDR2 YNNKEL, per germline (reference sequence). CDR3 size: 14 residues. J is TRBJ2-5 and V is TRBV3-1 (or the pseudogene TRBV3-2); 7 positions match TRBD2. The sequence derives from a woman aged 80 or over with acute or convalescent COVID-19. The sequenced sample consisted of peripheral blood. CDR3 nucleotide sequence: TGTGCCAGCAGCCAAGTGGCGGGAGAAGAGACCCAGTACTTC. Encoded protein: CASSQVAGEETQYF.